Ten or more counts support the clone carrying this T cell receptor beta chain. No antigen is known for it. Unsorted libraries were derived from 2 million PBMCs stored at -80 C. The output of every sequencing run, over 170 million TCR-beta sequences, came from 15-18 subjects. Using its own MiXCR run on the 5' RACE reads, TCRdb lists one record per CDR3 protein. The data hold approximately 46,000 distinct CDR3 sequences, with 3% observed a single time. This entry comes from a study of neurological immune-mediated disorders. Study observations and caveats: The multiple sclerosis repertoire cluster lacked an association with any feature, whether clinical or MRI. Phylogenetically, 18 of 34 multiple sclerosis patients' repertoires fell into one related-CDR3 cluster, a possible signature.

This CDR3 has 16 amino acids. Germline V lookup: CDR1 SGHRS, CDR2 YFSETQ. Trimming stripped 3 bases from V and 0 bases from J, with 15 bases between. The TCR sequence derives from a woman aged 50 to 60 with multiple sclerosis. The rearrangement joins TRBV5-1 to TRBJ2-5, with D perhaps TRBD2 (6 bases). Sequencing was done on a sample of PBMCs. CDR3 sequence: CASSSMESSDQETQYF. CDR3 in DNA: TGCGCCAGCAGCTCGATGGAATCTAGCGACCAAGAGACCCAGTACTTC.